A single sample gave rise to the 18 T cell receptor beta chains below, sequenced in a study of CD8+CD57+ T cells in acquired aplastic anemia. Using genomic DNA as the template, TCR beta VDJ and CDR3 profiling was carried out. One entry per CDR3 protein, called by TCRdb with MiXCR from the reads. The sample consists of 90,000 to 150,000 distinct CDR3 sequences, under 65% of them appearing once. All sequencing subjects had displayed CD8+CD57+ cell expansion on flow cytometry. Sequencing was performed on sorted CD4+, CD8+, or CD8+CD57+ T cells (not recorded which) from PBMCs. The receptors shown here come from a human donor with aplastic anemia.

This clonotype has more than one count but fewer than ten. The gene calls are TRBV2 and TRBJ1-2, with a tentative D call TRBD1 (5 bases). V was pared by 1 base and J by 4 bases, with 13 bases between. Germline V lookup: CDR1 SNHLY, CDR2 FYNNEI. CDR3 length: 15 residues. The CDR3 DNA sequence: TGTGCCAGCAGTGAAGATGGGCAGGGTACCTATGGCTACACCTTC. It translates to CASSEDGQGTYGYTF.

V is TRBV25-1 and J is TRBJ1-4; D is perhaps TRBD1 (6 bases). The CDR3 contains 15 residues. Germline V gene data show CDR1 as MGHDK and CDR2 as SYGVNS. Between the trimmed V and J ends, which lost 5 bases and 3 bases, there was a span of 13 bases. The CDR3 nucleotides are TGTGCCAGCAGTAGGATACAGGGTTCTAATGAAAAACTGTTTTTT. It yields the protein CASSRIQGSNEKLFF. The full variable domain, its missing parts supplied by reference TRBV25-1 and TRBJ1-4, is EADIYQTPRYLVIGTGKKITLECSQTMGHDKMYWYQQDPGMELHLIHYSYGVNSTEKGDLSSESTVSRIRTEHFPLTLESARPSHTSQYLCASSRIQGSNEKLFFGSGTQLSVL.

In its sample, this clonotype was seen many times. V gene TRBV6-1 combines with J gene TRBJ2-7, with D possibly being TRBD2 (6 bases). Germline CDR1 reads MNHNS; CDR2 reads SASEGT. The germline V and J ends were trimmed by 6 bases and 0 bases, with 12 bases remaining between them. This CDR3 comprises 14 residues. The CDR3 region has the DNA TGTGCCAGCAGCATCCGGGACTTCTCCTACGAGCAGTACTTC. Its translation is CASSIRDFSYEQYF.

The J gene is TRBJ2-3, the V gene TRBV24-1; 10 bases are shared with TRBD1. Losses at the gene ends were 2 bases for V and 1 base for J; bases not matched to a gene: 5. The CDR3 is 17 amino acids. CDR1 and CDR2 from the germline V gene are KGHDR and SFDVKD. The CDR3 sequence: CATSDYGQGVGTDTQYF. CDR3 coding DNA: TGTGCCACCAGTGATTACGGACAGGGGGTGGGCACAGATACGCAGTATTTT.

This clonotype was observed a single time. The V gene is TRBV29-1, the J gene TRBJ2-7, with TRBD1 matching 10 bases. The CDR3 length is 14 residues. V gave up 6 bases and J gave up 5 bases; unmatched junction bases: 10. The germline CDR1 and CDR2 sequences are SQVTM and ANQGSEA. This CDR3 is CSVAEQGQGNEQYF. The CDR3 nucleotides read TGCAGCGTCGCCGAACAGGGACAGGGGAACGAGCAGTACTTC.

In its sample, this clonotype was seen a few times. CDR3 sequence: CASSLEQGAADTQYF. The CDR3 DNA follows: TGCGCCAGCAGCTTGGAACAGGGGGCCGCAGATACGCAGTATTTT. This chain links TRBV5-1 with TRBJ2-3, with TRBD1 matching 9 bases. The CDR3 totals 15 residues. From germline, CDR1 is SGHRS and CDR2 YFSETQ. The V and J ends lost 0 bases and 4 bases, in that order; junction bases with no gene match: 3.

This clonotype was seen at least ten times. The chain has TRBV29-1 and TRBJ2-7, with TRBD1 identical over 12 bases. Losses at the gene ends were 7 bases for V and 5 bases for J; bases not matched to a gene: 3. Per germline, CDR1 SQVTM and CDR2 ANQGSEA. The CDR3 has 12 residues. CDR3: CSAGTGGHEQYF. Written as DNA, the CDR3 is TGCAGCGCCGGGACAGGGGGCCACGAGCAGTACTTC.

The chain combines TRBV19 with TRBJ1-1, with 7 bases lining up with TRBD1. The CDR3 totals 13 residues. CDR1 and CDR2 (germline): LNHDA, SQIVND (reference sequence). J gave up 1 base and V 5 bases, and 1 base lay outside the gene matches. The CDR3 coding sequence is TGTGCCAGTAGTTCAGGGGGGAACACTGAAGCTTTCTTT. Its translation: CASSSGGNTEAFF.

The chain carries TRBV2 and TRBJ2-7; possibly TRBD1 for D (6 bases). With 6 bases removed from V and 5 bases from J, the gap between germline ends came to 14 bases. The CDR3 spans 13 residues. The germline V gene has CDR1 SNHLY and CDR2 FYNNEI. CDR3: CASRGQGFNEQYF. The CDR3 coding sequence is TGTGCCAGCAGGGGGCAGGGGTTCAACGAGCAGTACTTC.

The genes are TRBV5-5 and TRBJ1-3, with D perhaps TRBD1 (5 bases). The ends were cut back, 0 bases at V and 0 bases at J, with 10 bases in the middle. This CDR3 contains 16 residues. Germline V gives CDR1 SGHKS, CDR2 YYEKEE (reference sequence). Here the CDR3 DNA reads TGTGCCAGCAGCTTGGACAGGATGAGCTCTGGAAACACCATATATTTT. It translates to CASSLDRMSSGNTIYF.

This clonotype has at least ten counts. The chain combines TRBV5-1 with TRBJ2-7; D not resolved. The CDR3 length is 14 residues. Germline loops: CDR1 SGHRS, CDR2 YFSETQ. With 3 bases removed from V and 2 bases from J, the gap between germline ends came to 12 bases. Here the CDR3 DNA reads TGCGCCAGCAGCTCGAAGGGCGGAACCTACGAGCAGTACTTC. Translated: CASSSKGGTYEQYF. Supplemented by reference TRBV5-1 and TRBJ2-7, the full variable domain reads KAGVTQTPRYLIKTRGQQVTLSCSPISGHRSVSWYQQTPGQGLQFLFEYFSETQRNKGNFPGRFSGRQFSNSRSEMNVSTLELGDSALYLCASSSKGGTYEQYFGPGTRLTVT.

The chain employs TRBV24-1 and TRBJ2-5; no clear D gene. The CDR3 is 13 residues long. V lost 3 bases and J lost 7, with 11 bases in between. Per the germline V gene, CDR1 is KGHDR and CDR2 is SFDVKD. The CDR3 region has the DNA TGTGCCACCAGTGATCCCTCCCTCGGGACCCAGTACTTC. This sequence encodes CATSDPSLGTQYF.

The chain couples TRBV2 to TRBJ1-4, with D perhaps TRBD1 (5 bases). The germline CDR1 and CDR2 sequences are SNHLY and FYNNEI. The V and J ends lost 6 bases and 8 bases respectively, with 13 bases between them. This CDR3 region has 13 residues. The DNA of the CDR3 is TGTGCCAGCAGATCAGGGAGAGGAGAAAAACTGTTTTTT. Its protein product is CASRSGRGEKLFF.

This sequence joins TRBV24-1 and TRBJ2-1; D is unresolved. Germline V CDR1 and CDR2: KGHDR, SFDVKD. V shed 7 bases and J shed 3 bases, with 12 bases lying between them. The CDR3 totals 14 residues. The CDR3: CATSSRLLYNEQFF. CDR3 nucleotide sequence: TGTGCCACCAGCTCGAGGCTTCTCTACAATGAGCAGTTCTTC.

J is TRBJ1-2 and V is TRBV4-3, with D possibly matching TRBD1 (5 bases). This CDR3 has 13 residues. The germline V and J ends were trimmed by 1 base and 8 bases, with 11 bases remaining between them. Germline values: CDR1 LGHNA, CDR2 YSLEER. CDR3 residues: CASSQGRGRGYTF. DNA of the CDR3: TGCGCCAGCAGCCAAGGACGGGGGAGAGGCTACACCTTC.

The chain is built from TRBV10-3 and TRBJ1-4; D gene uncertain. Trimming stripped 4 bases from V and 2 bases from J, with 5 bases between. Germline CDR1 reads ENHRY; CDR2 reads SYGVKD. CDR3 size: 13 residues. The CDR3 DNA follows: TGTGCCATCAGTGTAGGTACTAATGAAAAACTGTTTTTT. As protein: CAISVGTNEKLFF.

This clonotype was picked up a small number of times. The rearrangement joins TRBV4-1 to TRBJ2-2; 9 nucleotides align to TRBD2. V gave up 0 bases and J gave up 4 bases; unmatched junction bases: 9. There are 18 residues in the CDR3. Germline CDR1 MGHRA, CDR2 YSYEKL. The CDR3 region has the DNA TGCGCCAGCAGCCAAGATTGGGCTAGCGGGATAGGCACCGGGGAGCTGTTTTTT. It translates to CASSQDWASGIGTGELFF.

The CDR3 spells CASSPSRSDTQYF. In nucleotides, the CDR3 is TGTGCCAGCAGCCCCAGTAGGTCAGATACGCAGTATTTT. The chain combines TRBV9 with TRBJ2-3; no reliable D call. Trimming cost V 4 bases and J 4 bases, with 10 bases left between them. This CDR3 is 13 amino acids long. Germline lookup yields CDR1 SGDLS and CDR2 YYNGEE.